Listed below are T cell receptor beta chains from one sample, sequenced in a study of regulatory T cells in long-lasting Graves disease. TCRdb itself ran the multiplex PCR reads through MiXCR, one entry per CDR3 protein. This table has 350,000 to 450,000 distinct CDR3 sequences, roughly 10% appearing once. The sample was also reused in another study, on T cells in Graves' hyperthyroidism and ophthalmopathy.

Specimen: peripheral blood mononuclear cells (PBMCs), collected at new diagnosis, from a patient treated with antithyroid drugs. The receptors originated from a woman younger than 35 with Graves disease. Both conserved end residues are part of each CDR3. Fields, in order: D gene, V gene, J gene, clone size, CDR3 DNA, CDR3 protein. The D gene is left open where the match is weak. Size is stated for part of the rows, as once, few or many counts, or as a class when the clone is expanded.

TRBD1,TRBV7-8,TRBJ2-7,many,TGTGCCAGCAGCTTAGAAGCAGGGGGCTTCAACGAGCAGTACTTC,CASSLEAGGFNEQYF
TRBD1,TRBV4-1,TRBJ2-7,-,TGCGCCAGCAGCCTAGAACAGGGGATCTGGTACGAGCAGTACTTC,CASSLEQGIWYEQYF
-,TRBV7-9,TRBJ1-1,many,TGTGCCAGCAGCCATTATTCGGAAGCTTTCTTT,CASSHYSEAFF
-,TRBV7-6,TRBJ1-5,few,TGTGCCAGCAGCTTAGGGGCGAGGGATCAGCCCCAGCATTTT,CASSLGARDQPQHF
TRBD2,TRBV7-9,TRBJ2-3,-,TGTGCCAGCACCAAAGGACTAGCACAGACGGCGGGTACGCAGTATTTT,CASTKGLAQTAGTQYF
-,TRBV27,TRBJ1-1,many,TGTGCCAGCAGTTTCTTGGGTGGTACTGAAGCTTTCTTT,CASSFLGGTEAFF
TRBD1,TRBV19,TRBJ1-6,-,TGTGCCACCACGGGTTTTGGGACAGAAAGTTCACCCCTCCACTTT,CATTGFGTESSPLHF
-,TRBV5-4,TRBJ1-4,few,TGTGCCAGCAGCTTGGGCCCGGAATCTAATGAAAAACTGTTTTTT,CASSLGPESNEKLFF
-,TRBV15,TRBJ1-1,many,TGTGCCACCAGCAGAGACCTTAACACTGAAGCTTTCTTT,CATSRDLNTEAFF
TRBD2,TRBV29-1,TRBJ2-1,-,TGCAGCGTTGAAAATCGGACTAGCGGGAGGGCCTTAGCTGAGCAGTTCTTC,CSVENRTSGRALAEQFF
-,TRBV7-2,TRBJ1-2,many,TGTGCCAGCAGCTTGGAGGCCTTTCCCCACCGTTATGGCTACACCTTC,CASSLEAFPHRYGYTF
-,TRBV29-1,TRBJ2-2,-,TGCAGCGCCGAGAACTATAACACCGGGGAGCTGTTTTTT,CSAENYNTGELFF
-,TRBV7-8,TRBJ2-2,many,TGTGCCAGCAGTCTTAACACAGGGCACAAGGTCGCCGGGGAGCTGTTTTTT,CASSLNTGHKVAGELFF
-,TRBV7-9,TRBJ1-1,many,TGTGCCAGCAGCTTAAGTGAGGTGGCGGGACCGAACACTGAAGCTTTCTTT,CASSLSEVAGPNTEAFF
TRBD1,TRBV29-1,TRBJ2-7,-,TGCAGCGTTGAAAGTAGGACAGGGGGCGAGCAGTACTTC,CSVESRTGGEQYF
-,TRBV9,TRBJ2-3,many,TGTGCCAGCAGCGTAGTAGGCTATCTAGACACAGATACGCAGTATTTT,CASSVVGYLDTDTQYF
-,TRBV18,TRBJ2-1,many,TGTGCCAGCTCACCGAGACAACATGAGCAGTTCTTC,CASSPRQHEQFF
-,TRBV12-3/TRBV12-4,TRBJ1-2,many,TGTGCCAGCAGTTTCGGGGTCAACTATGGCTACACCTTC,CASSFGVNYGYTF
TRBD1,TRBV7-3,TRBJ1-1,many,TGTGCCAGCAGCTTAACCGGGAACCCGGGACAGGGGCCGAACACTGAAGCTTTCTTT,CASSLTGNPGQGPNTEAFF
-,TRBV6-5,TRBJ1-1,many,TGTGCCAGCAGTTCCCCGTCTAGAGGGGGCACTGAAGCTTTCTTT,CASSSPSRGGTEAFF
-,TRBV6-2/TRBV6-3,TRBJ1-5,-,TGTGCCAGCACGAAGGGTGTTAATCAGCCCCAGCATTTT,CASTKGVNQPQHF
-,TRBV6-2/TRBV6-3,TRBJ2-3,-,TGTGCCAGCAGCTCCGTAGCCCCCACAGATACGCAGTATTTT,CASSSVAPTDTQYF
-,TRBV9,TRBJ1-4,many,TGTGCCAGCAGCGTAGAGGTTACCAATGAAAAACTGTTTTTT,CASSVEVTNEKLFF
TRBD1,TRBV10-3,TRBJ1-2,-,TGTGCCATCAGTGGGACAGGTTCGGGCTATGGCTACACCTTC,CAISGTGSGYGYTF
-,TRBV7-2,TRBJ2-3,many,TGTGCCAGCAGCTTAGCGCTTGAACCGTTACCCACAGATACGCAGTATTTT,CASSLALEPLPTDTQYF
TRBD2,TRBV20-1,TRBJ2-5,many,TGCAGTGCTAGATTAAGCGGGAGAGAGACCCAGTACTTC,CSARLSGRETQYF
TRBD2,TRBV7-3,TRBJ2-2,few,TGTGCCAGCAGCTCATCACTAGCGGGAGTTAATACCGGGGAGCTGTTTTTT,CASSSSLAGVNTGELFF